These T cell receptor beta chains were read from a single sample in a study of technical replicates of blood from a handful of donors. This table comes from immunoSEQ multiplex PCR, and its TCRdb copy is limited to in-frame clones, with some not included. The sample consists of approximately 51,000 clones, approximately 92% of them appearing once. The sample consisted of PBMCs. The receptors come from a human donor in good health. Some clones in this sample may be carry-over from other donors' samples. Both conserved end residues are part of each CDR3. A D gene is named only where the DNA matches it firmly.

>TRBV5-6|TRBJ1-2|NA
TGTGCCAGCAGCTTGGGGGCAGGGGTTGACTATGGCTACACCTTC
CASSLGAGVDYGYTF
>TRBV2|TRBJ2-3|NA
TGTGCCAGCAGTGAGCGGAATACGCAGTATTTT
CASSERNTQYF
>TRBV7-9|TRBJ2-4|NA
TGTGCCAGCAGCTTAACCGACACCAACAAAAACATTCAGTACTTC
CASSLTDTNKNIQYF
>TRBV5-4|TRBJ1-6|TRBD1
TGTGCCAGCAGCTTGCTTACACAGGGGGCCTTTTCGCCCCTCCACTTT
CASSLLTQGAFSPLHF
>TRBV7-9|TRBJ2-3|NA
TGTGCCAGCAGCTTAGGACAGGCGGGGGCCTCTAGCACAGATACGCAGTATTTT
CASSLGQAGASSTDTQYF
>TRBV30|TRBJ2-1|TRBD2
TGTGCCTGGAGTCCCTTCGGGACTAGTTGGGGCGATGAGCAGTTCTTC
CAWSPFGTSWGDEQFF
>TRBV5-8|TRBJ2-2|NA
TGTGCCAGCAGCTTGGCCGGGACTTCGGGGACCGGGGAGCTGTTTTTT
CASSLAGTSGTGELFF
>TRBV25-1|TRBJ1-2|NA
TGTGCCAGCAGTGAAACCTGGGGCGGCTCCCGAGGTGGCTACACCTTC
CASSETWGGSRGGYTF
>TRBV5-1|TRBJ2-1|NA
TGCGCCAGCAGCCTGGACAGAAACAATGAGCAGTTCTTC
CASSLDRNNEQFF
>TRBV29-1|TRBJ1-1|TRBD1
TGCAGCGTCGATGGGGACAGGGAAAAGGACACTGAAGCTTTCTTT
CSVDGDREKDTEAFF
>TRBV6-4|TRBJ1-6|NA
TGTGCCAGCAGTCTCGAGATTAATTCACCCCTCCACTTT
CASSLEINSPLHF
>TRBV5-1|TRBJ2-3|TRBD2
TGCGCCAGCCTCAAAACCACTAGCGGTGGAGGGGATACGCAGTATTTT
CASLKTTSGGGDTQYF